Sequencing of this T cell receptor beta chain was carried out in a study of beta chain features in type 1 diabetes. Regarding the study as a whole: In the patient group, naive, central memory and Treg TCRB repertoires seemed more alike than in the healthy donor group. Insertions were fewer and deletions more numerous at VDJ junctions in type 1 diabetes patients. Any role of HLA type in TCRB rearrangement remained unresolved here.

With regard to this clone: No antigen is known for it.

CDR1 is GTSNPN, CDR2 SVGIG, per germline (reference sequence). Trimming took 5 bases from V and 5 from J, leaving 10 bases between them. This CDR3 contains 12 residues. The study reverse transcribed the entire isolated RNA, so it sequenced expressed TCRB transcripts. The method was immunoSEQ multiplex PCR; TCRdb's version includes in-frame clones alone and lacks a portion of them. The sample has about 320,000 clones, 14% seen once. This sequence was found in a man under 40 in good health. This chain links TRBV30 with TRBJ2-1; D possibly corresponds to TRBD2 (6 bases). The source material was central memory CD4+ T cells from blood. The CDR3 region has the DNA TGTGCCTGGCTCCGGGGGAACAATGAGCAGTTCTTC. Its translation is CAWLRGNNEQFF. The full variable domain, rest sourced from reference TRBV30 and TRBJ2-1, is SQTIHQWPATLVQPVGSPLSLECTVEGTSNPNLYWYRQAAGRGLQLLFYSVGIGQISSEVPQNLSASRPQDRQFILSSKKLLLSDSGFYLCAWLRGNNEQFFGPGTRLTVL.